The source of this T cell receptor beta chain is a study of regulatory T cells in long-lasting Graves disease. Building of the TCR beta libraries involved iRepertoire HTBI primers and Arm-PCR of CDR3 regions. MiXCR, run by TCRdb on the multiplex PCR reads, gives a single entry per CDR3 protein. The repertoire holds some 250,000 distinct CDR3 sequences, with 15% to 20% as singletons. V lost 1 base, J lost 3 bases, and 7 bases stayed unmatched. The V gene's germline CDR1 is KGHSH and CDR2 LQKENI. The CDR3 runs 16 residues. Time point defined: newly diagnosed GD, antithyroid drugs for less than 3 months. Isolated PBMC RNA provided the starting material for the TCR library. Another study also made use of these data, one on T cells in Graves' hyperthyroidism and ophthalmopathy.

The clonotype originates from a woman in her 30s with Graves disease. The chain employs TRBV18 and TRBJ1-1, with 8 bases that match TRBD1. Source: peripheral blood mononuclear cells (PBMCs), taken at new diagnosis, from a patient treated with antithyroid drugs. The CDR3 sequence: CASSPRGAGGHTEAFF. The CDR3 DNA follows: TGTGCCAGCTCACCACGAGGAGCAGGGGGCCACACTGAAGCTTTCTTT.